Listed below are T cell receptor beta chains from one sample, sequenced in a study of OX40 agonist ivuxolimab in advanced cancers. The repertoire was sequenced with immunoSEQ multiplex PCR; TCRdb's copy has only in-frame clones and lacks some. The sample lists more than 60,000 clones; 81% were seen once. Specimen: CD4+ or CD8+ T cells sorted from blood, collected in a trial of the OX40 agonist ivuxolimab. Receptors originate from an adult with an advanced solid tumor such as melanoma, head and neck, liver or kidney cancer. Each CDR3 is given with its conserved first and last residue. Fields, in order: CDR3 protein, CDR3 DNA, CDR3 length, D gene, clone size, V gene, J gene. The D gene is left open where the match is weak. Size is stated for part of the rows, as once, few or many counts, or as a class when the clone is expanded.

CDR3: CASRRALAGGDTQYF; DNA: TGTGCCAGCCGCAGAGCCCTAGCGGGGGGAGATACGCAGTATTTT; length: 15; D: TRBD2; size: NA; V: TRBV6-1; J: TRBJ2-3
CDR3: CASFAREGYTEAFF; DNA: TGTGCCAGCTTTGCAAGGGAAGGATACACTGAAGCTTTCTTT; length: 14; D: NA; size: NA; V: TRBV5-4; J: TRBJ1-1
CDR3: CASSRGLTGTVHF; DNA: TGTGCCAGCAGTCGCGGTCTGACCGGGACGGTTCACTTC; length: 13; D: NA; size: NA; V: TRBV6-5; J: TRBJ2-5
CDR3: CATTGNSGANVLTF; DNA: TGTGCCACCACAGGAAACTCTGGGGCCAACGTCCTGACTTTC; length: 14; D: NA; size: NA; V: TRBV6-5; J: TRBJ2-6
CDR3: CASSEVPDTQYF; DNA: TGTGCCAGCAGTGAAGTGCCAGATACGCAGTATTTT; length: 12; D: NA; size: few; V: TRBV2; J: TRBJ2-3
CDR3: CASSDQRNTIYF; DNA: TGTGCCAGCAGCGACCAACGGAACACCATATATTTT; length: 12; D: NA; size: NA; V: TRBV11-2; J: TRBJ1-3
CDR3: CASSSTGAGNQPQHF; DNA: TGTGCCAGCAGCTCGACAGGGGCTGGCAATCAGCCCCAGCATTTT; length: 15; D: TRBD1; size: NA; V: TRBV5-8; J: TRBJ1-5
CDR3: CASSLQGFVGTSGGAFHEQYF; DNA: TGCGCCAGCAGCCTCCAAGGTTTCGTAGGGACTAGCGGGGGGGCCTTCCACGAGCAGTACTTC; length: 21; D: TRBD2; size: NA; V: TRBV4-1; J: TRBJ2-7
CDR3: CASSTGTSGMQETQYF; DNA: TGCGCCAGCAGCACCGGGACTAGCGGGATGCAAGAGACCCAGTACTTC; length: 16; D: TRBD2; size: NA; V: TRBV5-1; J: TRBJ2-5
CDR3: CASSRDTNTEAFF; DNA: TGTGCCAGCTCCCGGGACACTAACACTGAAGCTTTCTTT; length: 13; D: NA; size: NA; V: TRBV18; J: TRBJ1-1
CDR3: CASSLADRDSYEQYF; DNA: TGTGCCAGCAGCTTAGCGGACAGGGATTCCTACGAGCAGTACTTC; length: 15; D: TRBD1; size: NA; V: TRBV7-8; J: TRBJ2-7
CDR3: CASSVATGGLYEQYF; DNA: TGTGCCAGCAGCGTAGCGACAGGGGGCTTGTACGAGCAGTACTTC; length: 15; D: TRBD1; size: NA; V: TRBV9; J: TRBJ2-7
CDR3: CASSLYGGGETYEQYF; DNA: TGTGCCAGCAGTTTATACGGCGGGGGCGAGACCTACGAGCAGTACTTC; length: 16; D: NA; size: once; V: TRBV28; J: TRBJ2-7